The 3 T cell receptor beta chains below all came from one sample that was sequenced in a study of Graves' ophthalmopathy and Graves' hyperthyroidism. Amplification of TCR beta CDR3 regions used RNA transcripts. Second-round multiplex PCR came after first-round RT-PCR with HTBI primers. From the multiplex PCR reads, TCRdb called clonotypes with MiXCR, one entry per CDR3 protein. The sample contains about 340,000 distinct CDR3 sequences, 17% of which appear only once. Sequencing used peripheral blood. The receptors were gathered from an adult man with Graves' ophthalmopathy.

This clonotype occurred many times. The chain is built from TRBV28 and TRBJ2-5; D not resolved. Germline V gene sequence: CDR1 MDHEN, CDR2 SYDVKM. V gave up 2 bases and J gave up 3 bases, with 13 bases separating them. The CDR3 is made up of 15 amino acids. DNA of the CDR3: TGTGCCAGCAGTTTAATGGGCGATGGAGAAGAGACCCAGTACTTC. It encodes CASSLMGDGEETQYF.

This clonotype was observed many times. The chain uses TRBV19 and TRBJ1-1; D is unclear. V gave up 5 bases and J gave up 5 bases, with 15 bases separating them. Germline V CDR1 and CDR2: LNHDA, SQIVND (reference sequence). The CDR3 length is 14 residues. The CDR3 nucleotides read TGTGCCAGTAGTCCGCTTGGCGAGCGGACTGAAGCTTTCTTT. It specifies CASSPLGERTEAFF.

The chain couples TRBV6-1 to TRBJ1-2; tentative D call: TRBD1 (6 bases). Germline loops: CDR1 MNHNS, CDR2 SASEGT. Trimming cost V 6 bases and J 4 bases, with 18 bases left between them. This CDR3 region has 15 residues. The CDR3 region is CASRTGWLSFYGYTF. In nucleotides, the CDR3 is TGTGCCAGCAGAACAGGGTGGTTGTCTTTCTATGGCTACACCTTC.